A single sample is the source of the 6 T cell receptor beta chains below, sequenced in a study of breast tumors, draining lymph nodes, adjacent tissues. TCRdb processed the multiplex PCR reads anew with MiXCR; each CDR3 protein has one entry. This table holds approximately 130,000 distinct CDR3 sequences, around 20% found once. Samples came from axillary lymph nodes draining the breast cancer. Sequences were obtained from axillary lymph node tissue. These receptors originate from a female donor with breast cancer. Some clones in this sample may be carry-over from other donors' samples.

This clonotype was seen at least ten times. CDR3 nucleotide sequence: TGTGCCTGGAGCCCCCCATCGTACCAAGAGACCCAGTACTTC. As protein: CAWSPPSYQETQYF. The rearrangement links TRBV30 to TRBJ2-5; D gene unclear. The CDR3 spans 14 residues. The V end lost 3 bases, the J end lost 0 bases, and 11 bases lay between the germline ends. From germline, CDR1 is GTSNPN and CDR2 SVGIG (reference sequence).

This clonotype occurred many times. The CDR3 DNA is TGTGCCACCAGTGCCCCTCCGGCGGGAGGCCTCGGGGGAGAGACCCAGTACTTC. It specifies CATSAPPAGGLGGETQYF. The chain couples TRBV24-1 to TRBJ2-5; 8 nucleotides match TRBD2. This CDR3 has 18 amino acids. Trimming cost V 5 bases and J 4 bases; bases outside gene matches: 17. Germline V CDR1 and CDR2: KGHDR, SFDVKD.

This clonotype has only a few counts. Because it lacks the conserved phenylalanine or tryptophan at the end, this CDR3 is likely a read error. This chain connects TRBV6-5 to TRBJ1-2, with D possibly being TRBD1 (6 bases). CDR1 and CDR2 from the germline V gene are MNHEY and SVGAGI. The length of the CDR3 is 15 residues. Trimming pared 2 bases from V and 6 bases from J, leaving 16 bases between. CDR3 DNA: TGTGCCAGCAGTTACGTGGGCAGGGGATTAAATGGCTACACCCTC. This sequence encodes CASSYVGRGLNGYTL.

This clonotype was recorded many times. The CDR3 DNA is TGTGCCAGCAGTTACGCGAGAGCTGGGGGTGAGTCCTACGAGCAGTACTTC. This encodes CASSYARAGGESYEQYF. This chain uses TRBV6-6 with TRBJ2-7; D may match TRBD1 or TRBD2 (5 bases each). Trimming shortened V by 2 bases and J by 1 base, and 18 bases separated the two germline ends. CDR1 and CDR2 (germline): MNHNY, SVGAGI (reference sequence). This CDR3 spans 17 amino acids.

This clonotype showed up many times. The rearrangement uses TRBV2 and TRBJ2-3; D remains unclear. The CDR3 covers 17 residues. Germline assignment: CDR1 SNHLY and CDR2 FYNNEI. V was shortened by 0 bases and J by 0 bases, with 13 bases between the two germline ends. DNA for the CDR3: TGTGCCAGCAGTGAAGCGCTTCCGGAGCCTAGCACAGATACGCAGTATTTT. Its translation is CASSEALPEPSTDTQYF.

This chain links TRBV7-9 with TRBJ2-5, with 11 bases identical to TRBD2. The V and J ends lost 1 base and 1 base, in that order; junction bases with no gene match: 2. There are 16 residues in the CDR3. Per germline, CDR1 SEHNR and CDR2 FQNEAQ (reference sequence). DNA for the CDR3: TGTGCCAGCAGCTTAGACCTAGCGGGGGGCCAAGAGACCCAGTACTTC. Protein: CASSLDLAGGQETQYF.